This T cell receptor (beta chain) was sequenced for a study of T cell changes during pregnancy in multiple sclerosis. The table came from immunoSEQ multiplex PCR; TCRdb's copy has only in-frame clones and leaves some out. The data hold about 60,000 clones, with roughly nine tenths observed a single time. This clone was picked up one time. The receptor was isolated from a female donor with multiple sclerosis, enrolled in a pregnancy study. The source material was CD4+ T cells from peripheral blood mononuclear cells, sampled in the second trimester of pregnancy.

The CDR3 protein is CASSWLLAGGQETQYF. The CDR3 coding sequence is TGCGCCAGCAGTTGGCTACTAGCGGGGGGACAAGAGACCCAGTACTTC. The V and J genes are TRBV5-1 and TRBJ2-5; 12 bases line up with TRBD2. J gave up 2 bases and V 5 bases, and 7 bases lay outside the gene matches. The germline V gene encodes CDR1 SGHRS and CDR2 YFSETQ. This CDR3 has 16 amino acids.